The clone carrying this T cell receptor beta chain has more than one count but fewer than ten. The antigen remains undetermined. This specimen belongs to a study of graft-versus-host responses after intestinal transplantation. About the research overall: Anti-thymocyte globulin was used for induction in all recipients, who then took tacrolimus and steroids for approximately 3 years.

Assay: immunoSEQ multiplex PCR; the TCRdb copy retains only in-frame clones and omits some. The profile shows 55,000 to 70,000 clones, under 95% of them singletons. Whole-study findings and limits: An association linked early post-transplant HvG declines with peak circulating GvH clone levels. Recipient-marrow GvH clones were detected, some having first appeared in ileum or blood.

The germline CDR1 and CDR2 sequences are WNHNN and SYGVQD (reference sequence). The CDR3 sequence is 16 residues long. J was trimmed by 5 bases and V by 1 base; bases with no gene match: 7. Sequenced here: PBMCs, sampled about 120 days after intestinal transplantation. This TCR derives from a human patient who received an intestinal transplant, so some T cells may come from the graft donor. V and J are TRBV10-1 and TRBJ2-3; TRBD2 matches 9 bases. CDR3 sequence (DNA): TGCGCCAGCAGTGAGTGGGCTAGCGGGAATTTAGATACGCAGTATTTT. Encoded protein: CASSEWASGNLDTQYF.